Below are 20 T cell receptor beta chains sequenced from a single sample in a study of blood T cell repertoires in COVID-19. Only in-frame clones appear in the TCRdb table, and some are missing; sequencing was by immunoSEQ multiplex PCR. The data contain around 220,000 clones, around 90% of them singletons. The sequenced sample consisted of PBMCs or T cells enriched from blood (not recorded which). The receptors were gathered from a man aged 30 to 39 who had been exposed to COVID-19.

This chain connects TRBV18 to TRBJ2-3; 8 bases are a match to TRBD2. This CDR3 spans 16 amino acids. The J segment lost 2 bases and the V segment lost 2 bases, leaving 6 bases of the junction unmatched. Germline-derived CDR1 and CDR2 are KGHSH and LQKENI. CDR3 coding DNA: TGTGCCAGCTCACCAAACGGGGGGGCAAACACAGATACGCAGTATTTT. Translated: CASSPNGGANTDTQYF.

In this sample, this clone turned up once. The rearrangement joins TRBV7-6 to TRBJ1-1; TRBD1 matches at 9 bases. From germline, CDR1 is SGHVS and CDR2 FNYEAQ. The junction had 1 base not matched to a gene; V was cut back by 7 bases and J by 1 base. The length of the CDR3 is 13 residues. The CDR3 protein is CASKTGGNTEAFF. The CDR3 DNA is TGTGCCAGCAAGACAGGGGGGAACACTGAAGCTTTCTTT.

This clone came up once. The chain carries TRBV6-5 and TRBJ2-2; D is possibly TRBD2 (5 bases). The CDR3 loop spans 15 amino acids. Trimming left V 8 bases short and J 0 bases short, with 13 bases between. Germline assignment: CDR1 MNHEY and CDR2 SVGAGI. The CDR3 DNA reads TGTGCCAGCCGATCGGACTTCGCGAACACCGGGGAGCTGTTTTTT. Translated: CASRSDFANTGELFF.

The gene calls are TRBV29-1 and TRBJ1-2; a possible D gene is TRBD1 (5 bases). The CDR3 has 13 residues. The germline V and J ends were trimmed by 4 bases and 2 bases, with 11 bases remaining between them. In germline, CDR1 is SQVTM, CDR2 ANQGSEA. The CDR3 spells CSVAREPNYGYTF. DNA for the CDR3: TGCAGCGTTGCCAGGGAACCCAACTATGGCTACACCTTC.

The gene calls are TRBV13 and TRBJ1-2; a weak D match, TRBD1 (6 bases). Germline CDR1 and CDR2: PRHDT and FYEKMQ (reference sequence). Trimming removed 4 bases at V and 4 bases at J, with 22 bases between. The CDR3 contains 17 residues. CDR3 in DNA: TGTGCCAGCAGCTCCGCCCGGCACGGGTACAGGGTCTATGGCTACACCTTC. Protein: CASSSARHGYRVYGYTF.

In this sample, this clone turned up a few times. The gene calls are TRBV7-2 and TRBJ2-1; D is uncertain. CDR1 and CDR2 (germline): SGHTA, FQGNSA. The CDR3 is made up of 14 amino acids. V lost 1 base and J lost 4, with 8 bases in between. CDR3 coding DNA: TGTGCCAGCAGCTTAGTCCCCAGTTACAATGAGCAGTTCTTC. Protein product: CASSLVPSYNEQFF.

This clone has only a few counts. The chain combines TRBV5-1 with TRBJ2-3; 7 bases line up with TRBD2. Germline CDR1 and CDR2: SGHRS and YFSETQ. Trimming at V came to 2 bases and at J to 6 bases, leaving 15 bases not matched to a gene. The CDR3 totals 17 residues. The CDR3 is CASSLGSSGRSADTQYF. The CDR3 DNA sequence: TGCGCCAGCAGCTTAGGCTCTAGCGGTAGGTCTGCGGATACGCAGTATTTT.

The chain recombines TRBV13 with TRBJ2-3; TRBD2 aligns across 9 bases. The J segment lost 3 bases and the V segment lost 0 bases, leaving 10 bases of the junction unmatched. CDR3 size: 18 residues. In germline, CDR1 is PRHDT, CDR2 FYEKMQ (reference sequence). The CDR3 nucleotides are TGTGCCAGCAGCTTAGGTCTAGCGGGGTCTATTGGGACAGATACGCAGTATTTT. The encoded protein is CASSLGLAGSIGTDTQYF.

The chain employs TRBV2 and TRBJ1-2; possible D gene TRBD1, 5 bases. CDR3 length: 15 residues. V shed 6 bases and J shed 2 bases, with 16 bases lying between them. CDR1 and CDR2 from the germline V gene are SNHLY and FYNNEI. CDR3 sequence (DNA): TGTGCCAGCAGCGTAGGACACCCATTGAACTATGGCTACACCTTC. This codes for CASSVGHPLNYGYTF.

J is TRBJ2-6 and V is TRBV19; D is unclear. The V gene's germline CDR1 is LNHDA and CDR2 SQIVND (reference sequence). The CDR3 contains 16 residues. Between the trimmed V and J ends, which lost 6 bases and 1 base, there was a span of 13 bases. CDR3 amino acids: CASRTAPTSGANVLTF. DNA of the CDR3: TGTGCCAGTAGAACCGCTCCTACGTCTGGGGCCAACGTCCTGACTTTC. Combining the CDR3 with reference TRBV19 and TRBJ2-6 gives the whole variable domain DGGITQSPKYLFRKEGQNVTLSCEQNLNHDAMYWYRQDPGQGLRLIYYSQIVNDFQKGDIAEGYSVSREKKESFPLTVTSAQKNPTAFYLCASRTAPTSGANVLTFGAGSRLTVL.

V and J are TRBV15 and TRBJ2-7, with 8 bases aligning to TRBD2. Germline CDR1 and CDR2: LNHNV and YYDKDF (reference sequence). V trimming: 5 bases; J trimming: 4 bases; junction bases outside the gene matches: 7. This CDR3 comprises 14 residues. The CDR3 reads CATSFESGGYEQYF. The CDR3, as DNA: TGTGCCACCAGCTTTGAAAGCGGGGGTTACGAGCAGTACTTC.

DNA for the CDR3: TGTGCCAGCAGCGCCACGGGGGGGGCTTCTGAAGCTTTCTTT. Translating it yields CASSATGGASEAFF. The V gene is TRBV9, the J gene TRBJ1-1; possibly TRBD1 for D (6 bases). Germline loops: CDR1 SGDLS, CDR2 YYNGEE. V was pared by 3 bases and J by 6 bases, with 15 bases between. The CDR3 has 14 residues.

This clone was observed a few times. The CDR3 reads CASSHHTQGSYEQYF. Written as DNA, the CDR3 is TGCGCCAGCAGCCATCATACACAGGGATCCTACGAGCAGTACTTC. The V call is TRBV4-3, the J call TRBJ2-7, with D possibly matching TRBD1 (6 bases). V gave up 3 bases and J gave up 1 base, with 13 bases separating them. The CDR3 spans 15 residues. Germline values: CDR1 LGHNA, CDR2 YSLEER.

The CDR3 bases are TGTGCCAGCAGTTACATCTGGGGAGATTCAAACGAGCAGTACTTC. This encodes CASSYIWGDSNEQYF. The chain uses TRBV6-6 and TRBJ2-7; tentative D call: TRBD2 (5 bases). Germline CDR1 MNHNY, CDR2 SVGAGI (reference sequence). The V and J ends lost 2 bases and 5 bases respectively, with 16 bases between them. The CDR3 sequence is 15 residues long.

The gene calls are TRBV9 and TRBJ2-2, with a weak D call TRBD2 (6 bases). Germline assignment: CDR1 SGDLS and CDR2 YYNGEE. The CDR3 covers 14 residues. Trimming shortened V by 0 bases and J by 10 bases, and 13 bases separated the two germline ends. CDR3 in amino acids: CASSVGLGEPELFF. The CDR3 region has the DNA TGTGCCAGCAGCGTAGGACTAGGAGAACCGGAGCTGTTTTTT.

The genes are TRBV4-1 and TRBJ2-2; D not certain. The CDR3 consists of 13 residues. The V and J ends lost 6 bases and 6 bases respectively, with 11 bases between them. Germline CDR1 reads MGHRA; CDR2 reads YSYEKL. The CDR3 loop is CASRRRLAGELFF. The CDR3 nucleotides read TGCGCCAGCAGGAGAAGACTTGCCGGGGAGCTGTTTTTT.

The chain is built from TRBV7-8 and TRBJ1-5, with D unresolved. This CDR3 is 13 amino acids long. Trimming left V 6 bases short and J 0 bases short, with 6 bases between. The V gene's germline CDR1 is SGHVS and CDR2 FQNEAQ. The CDR3: CASSSYSNQPQHF. In nucleotides, the CDR3 is TGTGCCAGCAGTTCTTATAGCAATCAGCCCCAGCATTTT.

The V gene is TRBV5-4, the J gene TRBJ1-3; 9 bases fit TRBD1. There are 15 residues in the CDR3. The germline V gene encodes CDR1 SGHNT and CDR2 YYREEE (reference sequence). The trim removed 4 bases at V and 0 bases at J, leaving 2 bases unmatched. The CDR3 nucleotides read TGTGCCAGCAGCAGGGACAGGGACTCTGGAAACACCATATATTTT. It is translated as CASSRDRDSGNTIYF.

CDR3 DNA sequence: TGTGCCAGCAGCCAAGATAGAGGGACAGGGGGCACAGATACGCAGTATTTT. Translated: CASSQDRGTGGTDTQYF. The genes are TRBV4-2 and TRBJ2-3, with 10 bases aligning to TRBD1. Germline V lookup: CDR1 LGHNA, CDR2 YNFKEQ. Unmatched junction bases numbered 4, after V lost 0 bases and J lost 1 base. This CDR3 has 17 amino acids.

The chain joins TRBV29-1 to TRBJ2-1; maybe TRBD2 (5 bases). The CDR3 sequence is 11 residues long. The germline gives CDR1 SQVTM, CDR2 ANQGSEA. The V gene lost 3 bases and the J gene lost 9 bases, with 9 bases spanning the gap. The CDR3 DNA sequence: TGCAGCGTTGATAGCGATCTTGAGCAGTTCTTC. It is translated as CSVDSDLEQFF.